These 13 T cell receptor beta chains share one sample of origin, sequenced in a study of T cells in Graves' hyperthyroidism and ophthalmopathy. The investigators amplified TCR beta CDR3 regions from RNA transcripts. Using the HTBI primer set, a first-round RT-PCR was run on the TCR CDR3. In TCRdb, the multiplex PCR reads were re-called with MiXCR into one record per CDR3 protein. Among hundreds of thousands of distinct CDR3 sequences listed, just over 35% were seen once. The specimen sequenced was blood. The receptors originated from a woman aged 40-49 years with Graves' hyperthyroidism.

This chain uses TRBV29-1 with TRBJ2-7; 10 bases fit TRBD1. CDR1 and CDR2 from the germline V gene are SQVTM and ANQGSEA. After removal of 6 bases from V and 7 bases from J, the junction contained 12 bases not matched to a gene. This CDR3 comprises 14 residues. CDR3 region: CSVSIRDRGREQYF. DNA of the CDR3: TGCAGCGTCTCGATCCGGGACAGGGGACGTGAGCAGTACTTC.

This clonotype was counted only a few times. The rearrangement links TRBV19 to TRBJ1-1; D is perhaps TRBD1 (5 bases). Trimming pared 4 bases from V and 2 bases from J, leaving 11 bases between. The germline gives CDR1 LNHDA, CDR2 SQIVND (reference sequence). The CDR3 contains 14 residues. The CDR3, as DNA: TGTGCCAGTAGTACCCAGACAGTAAACACTGAAGCTTTCTTT. Its translation is CASSTQTVNTEAFF.

This chain uses TRBV2 with TRBJ1-1; D ambiguous. Germline V gene data show CDR1 as SNHLY and CDR2 as FYNNEI. The V and J ends lost 8 bases and 5 bases respectively, with 9 bases between them. CDR3 length: 11 amino acids. CDR3 bases: TGTGCCAGCCAACCGGGGACTGAAGCTTTCTTT. This codes for CASQPGTEAFF.

The V gene is TRBV20-1, the J gene TRBJ2-7; D is possibly TRBD2 (7 bases). CDR1 and CDR2 from the germline V gene are DFQATT and SNEGSKA (reference sequence). With 0 bases removed from V and 4 bases from J, the gap between germline ends came to 16 bases. The CDR3 length is 15 residues. The CDR3, as DNA: TGCAGTGCTAGAGATGGGGGGGCTAGCGATTACGAGCAGTACTTC. Its protein product is CSARDGGASDYEQYF.

This clonotype appeared many times. This chain uses TRBV20-1 with TRBJ2-5; D is ambiguous. Germline V gene lookup returns CDR1 DFQATT and CDR2 SNEGSKA (reference sequence). This CDR3 has 12 amino acids. V lost 3 bases, J lost 2 bases, and 7 bases lay in between. The CDR3 loop reads CSARGGQETQYF. DNA for the CDR3: TGCAGTGCTAGGGGCGGTCAAGAGACCCAGTACTTC.

The V gene is TRBV6-6, the J gene TRBJ1-5, with a possible D match to TRBD1 (5 bases). The V gene's germline CDR1 is MNHNY and CDR2 SVGAGI (reference sequence). The CDR3 runs 16 residues. The germline V and J ends were trimmed by 4 bases and 1 base, with 14 bases remaining between them. Here the CDR3 reads CASSFFPQGSNQPQHF. Written as DNA, the CDR3 is TGTGCCAGCAGTTTCTTCCCCCAGGGAAGCAATCAGCCCCAGCATTTT.

The table lists this clonotype with many counts. This chain joins TRBV19 and TRBJ1-1; the D is unclear. Germline CDR1 is LNHDA and CDR2 is SQIVND (reference sequence). Trimming took off 4 bases at V and 6 bases at J, with 9 bases between the two ends. This CDR3 contains 12 residues. The CDR3 protein is CASSTQVPEAFF. CDR3 coding DNA: TGTGCCAGTAGTACTCAGGTACCTGAAGCTTTCTTT.

This clonotype has only a few counts. This chain links TRBV7-9 with TRBJ1-6; a weak D match, TRBD1 (5 bases). Per the germline V gene, CDR1 is SEHNR and CDR2 is FQNEAQ (reference sequence). The CDR3 contains 19 residues. The V gene lost 3 bases and the J gene lost 0 bases, with 18 bases spanning the gap. CDR3 in DNA: TGTGCCAGCAGCTTGGTCCGGACACATCGGGACTCCTATAATTCACCCCTCCACTTT. The encoded protein is CASSLVRTHRDSYNSPLHF.

This clonotype occurred many times. For the CDR3, the DNA is TGTGCCAGCAGTTCCTCAGGCTTGGGCTCTGGAAACACCATATATTTT. Protein: CASSSSGLGSGNTIYF. The chain couples TRBV25-1 to TRBJ1-3; no reliable D call. The germline V gene has CDR1 MGHDK and CDR2 SYGVNS. V shed 5 bases and J shed 0 bases, with 14 bases lying between them. The CDR3 extends over 16 amino acids.

This sequence joins TRBV7-9 and TRBJ2-2, with TRBD1 matching over 10 bases. The CDR3 has 15 residues. In germline, CDR1 is SEHNR, CDR2 FQNEAQ (reference sequence). V dropped 5 bases and J dropped 7; count of bases not matched to a gene: 7. CDR3 sequence reads: CASSPRTGGHGELFF. DNA for the CDR3: TGTGCCAGCAGCCCGAGGACAGGGGGTCACGGGGAGCTGTTTTTT.

The genes are TRBV12-3 or TRBV12-4 and TRBJ1-5; D possibly corresponds to TRBD1 (6 bases). The CDR3 is made up of 15 amino acids. The V end was cut by 5 bases, the J end by 0 bases, with 11 bases between. CDR3 in amino acids: CASSPRGASNQPQHF. The CDR3 DNA reads TGTGCCAGCAGTCCACGGGGGGCTAGCAATCAGCCCCAGCATTTT.

V and J are TRBV9 and TRBJ2-1; 7 positions match TRBD2. The CDR3 sequence is 17 residues long. The ends lost 0 bases at V and 5 bases at J; junction bases unmatched: 11. Germline V gives CDR1 SGDLS, CDR2 YYNGEE. The CDR3 nucleotides are TGTGCCAGCAGCGTAGCTGGGGCGGGAGAATTAAACAATGAGCAGTTCTTC. Translating gives CASSVAGAGELNNEQFF. The entire variable domain, with the rest obtained from reference TRBV9 and TRBJ2-1, is as follows: DSGVTQTPKHLITATGQRVTLRCSPRSGDLSVYWYQQSLDQGLQFLIQYYNGEERAKGNILERFSAQQFPDLHSELNLSSLELGDSALYFCASSVAGAGELNNEQFFGPGTRLTVL.

Notes on this clonotype: A much larger clone differs from this one at a single base, so this may be a read error. The chain uses TRBV10-3 and TRBJ2-2, with no clear D. V lost 6 bases, J lost 4 bases, and 9 bases lay in between. This CDR3 comprises 13 residues. Germline V gene sequence: CDR1 ENHRY, CDR2 SYGVKD. The CDR3 coding sequence is TGTGCCATCAGCGAGGACGTCACCGGGGAGCTGTTTTTT. It yields the protein CAISEDVTGELFF.